The 9 T cell receptor beta chains below come from one sample, sequenced in a study of circulating CD8 cells and anti-PD-1 response in melanoma. TCR libraries were prepared from 15 ng of total RNA with the QIAseq Immune Repertoire TCR panel. TCRdb re-analysed the reads in MiXCR, keeping a single row per CDR3 protein. This sample has roughly 650 distinct CDR3 sequences, with 9.1% found just once. From live CD3+CD8+TCRalphabeta+ cells, four PD-1 and/or TIGIT subsets were sorted. This material consisted of CD8+ T cells from PBMCs, taken at baseline or after one month of anti-PD-1 therapy (not recorded which). These receptors all come from a human donor with melanoma.

By sample fraction, this clonotype is large. This sequence joins TRBV19 and TRBJ1-1; D unclear. The germline CDR1 and CDR2 sequences are LNHDA and SQIVND (reference sequence). Trimming stripped 9 bases from V and 6 bases from J, with 14 bases between. This CDR3 has 12 amino acids. CDR3 sequence (DNA): TGTGCCAGCAAGACGGGGATCGCTGAAGCTTTCTTT. Residues: CASKTGIAEAFF.

The V call is TRBV2, the J call TRBJ2-1, with D possibly called TRBD1 or TRBD2 (5 bases each). Trimming stripped 5 bases from V and 5 bases from J, with 7 bases between. Germline-derived CDR1 and CDR2 are SNHLY and FYNNEI. The CDR3 runs 12 residues. CDR3 amino acids: CASSRGDNEQFF. DNA of the CDR3: TGTGCCAGCAGTAGAGGGGACAATGAGCAGTTCTTC.

This clonotype is labeled large. The V gene is TRBV6-2 or TRBV6-3, the J gene TRBJ2-7; D possibly corresponds to TRBD1 (6 bases). This CDR3 contains 13 residues. V was shortened by 6 bases and J by 4 bases, with 13 bases between the two germline ends. CDR1 and CDR2 (germline): MNHEY, SVGEGT. CDR3 nucleotide sequence: TGTGCCAGCAGCCTCGGACAGAATTACGAGCAGTACTTC. Translating it yields CASSLGQNYEQYF.

The chain employs TRBV19 and TRBJ2-7; either TRBD1 or TRBD2 may fit D (5 bases each). V lost 6 bases to trimming and J lost 3 bases, with 12 bases between them. This CDR3 has 13 amino acids. Germline lookup yields CDR1 LNHDA and CDR2 SQIVND (reference sequence). The CDR3 is CASSRDANYEQYF. The CDR3 DNA reads TGTGCCAGTAGCCGGGACGCCAACTACGAGCAGTACTTC.

By frequency in the sample, this clonotype is medium-sized. V usage is TRBV7-9 and J usage is TRBJ2-7; D uncertain. This CDR3 contains 13 residues. Germline CDR1 reads SEHNR; CDR2 reads FQNEAQ (reference sequence). The V and J ends lost 1 base and 7 bases respectively, with 11 bases between them. This CDR3 is CASSLDNRAEQYF. For the CDR3, the DNA is TGTGCCAGCAGCTTAGATAATCGGGCTGAGCAGTACTTC.

This clonotype ranks as large. The chain is built from TRBV5-1 and TRBJ2-1; TRBD2 matches 7 bases. The CDR3 covers 14 residues. CDR1 is SGHRS and CDR2 is YFSETQ in the germline V gene. The trim removed 6 bases at V and 9 bases at J, leaving 12 bases unmatched. The CDR3 protein is CASTPGGGYGEQFF. In DNA form, the CDR3 reads TGCGCCAGCACCCCCGGGGGAGGGTATGGTGAGCAGTTCTTC.

In this sample, this clonotype is medium-sized (0.01 to 0.1%). J is TRBJ2-7 and V is TRBV6-6; D ambiguous. Germline loops: CDR1 MNHNY, CDR2 SVGAGI (reference sequence). Deletions cut 2 bases from V and 6 bases from J, with 8 bases between. This CDR3 spans 12 amino acids. The CDR3 sequence is CASSYLHTEQYF. CDR3 sequence (DNA): TGTGCCAGCAGTTACCTCCATACCGAGCAGTACTTC.

Relative to its sample, this clonotype is large. The V call is TRBV20-1, the J call TRBJ1-2; D is ambiguous. Germline CDR1 reads DFQATT; CDR2 reads SNEGSKA (reference sequence). This CDR3 has 14 residues. The V end was cut by 3 bases, the J end by 5 bases, with 16 bases between. CDR3 sequence reads: CSASPLGTAYGYTF. The CDR3 DNA reads as TGCAGTGCTAGTCCCCTCGGCACGGCTTATGGCTACACCTTC.

This clonotype is judged medium-sized. This chain connects TRBV19 to TRBJ2-1; 10 bases fit TRBD2. The CDR3 extends over 15 amino acids. V lost 3 bases, J lost 4 bases, and 3 bases stayed unmatched. Per the germline V gene, CDR1 is LNHDA and CDR2 is SQIVND (reference sequence). The DNA for the CDR3 is TGTGCCAGTAGTATCACTAGCGGGGAGTACAATGAGCAGTTCTTC. Amino acid sequence: CASSITSGEYNEQFF.